These 27 T cell receptor beta chains share one sample of origin, sequenced in a study of spatial heterogeneity in lung cancer. Time point meaning: blood at routine non-recurrence follow-up after resection. Whole RNA from tumor, nontumor lung or frozen PBMC was sequenced unsorted. One entry per CDR3 protein, called by TCRdb with MiXCR from the 5' RACE reads. The sample contains 20,000 to 30,000 distinct CDR3 sequences, under 7% of which appear only once. The sequencing here drew on PBMCs, taken at follow-up. The receptor set was obtained from a male donor with early-stage non-small cell lung cancer.

This clonotype was recorded at least ten times. The CDR3, as DNA: TGTGCCAGCAGCGTAGGGTACGGCTCCGCTGAAGCTTTCTTT. Translated, it gives CASSVGYGSAEAFF. V gene TRBV9 combines with J gene TRBJ1-1, with D unresolved. Trimming shortened V by 0 bases and J by 6 bases, and 12 bases separated the two germline ends. The CDR3 is 14 residues long. Per germline, CDR1 SGDLS and CDR2 YYNGEE.

This clonotype was seen many times. This chain links TRBV24-1 with TRBJ1-1; D is possibly TRBD1 (6 bases). The CDR3 covers 12 residues. Germline CDR1 reads KGHDR; CDR2 reads SFDVKD. The CDR3 protein is CAVQGPNTEAFF. Here the CDR3 DNA reads TGTGCAGTACAGGGCCCGAACACTGAAGCTTTCTTT.

In this sample, this clonotype turned up a few times. The chain combines TRBV7-3 with TRBJ2-2; no clear D gene. V shed 5 bases and J shed 3 bases, with 10 bases lying between them. CDR3 length: 14 residues. CDR1 SGHTA and CDR2 FQGTGA come from the germline V gene. CDR3 amino acids: CASSQGEHTGELFF. DNA of the CDR3: TGTGCCAGCAGCCAAGGCGAGCACACCGGGGAGCTGTTTTTT. The full variable domain, its missing parts supplied by reference TRBV7-3 and TRBJ2-2, is GAGVSQTPSNKVTEKGKYVELRCDPISGHTALYWYRQSLGQGPEFLIYFQGTGAADDSGLPNDRFFAVRPEGSVSTLKIQRTERGDSAVYLCASSQGEHTGELFFGEGSRLTVL.

A note on this clonotype: A much bigger clone sits one base away, suggesting this may be a read error. The chain carries TRBV5-1 and TRBJ2-1; weak D call: TRBD1 (5 bases). CDR3 length: 15 residues. CDR1 and CDR2 from the germline V gene are SGHRS and YFSETQ. CDR3 loop: CAGSLRQYQNNEQFF. The CDR3 DNA is TGCGCCGGCAGCTTGCGACAGTACCAAAACAATGAGCAGTTCTTC.

The chain joins TRBV18 to TRBJ1-1, with TRBD1 identical over 7 bases. Trimming cost V 6 bases and J 1 base; bases outside gene matches: 5. CDR1 is KGHSH and CDR2 is LQKENI in the germline V gene. The CDR3 runs 14 residues. The DNA for the CDR3 is TGTGCCAGCTCGCGGGACAGTTCGAACACTGAAGCTTTCTTT. Its translation is CASSRDSSNTEAFF.

The genes are TRBV3-1 and TRBJ1-5; D ambiguous. Trimming cost V 4 bases and J 7 bases, with 11 bases left between them. Looked up from germline, CDR1 is LGHDT and CDR2 is YNNKEL (reference sequence). The CDR3 totals 13 residues. The CDR3 loop reads CASSRTRWQPQHF. The CDR3, as DNA: TGTGCCAGCAGCCGTACCAGATGGCAGCCCCAGCATTTT.

On this clonotype: This sequence may be a read error, since a much larger clone differs from it by one base. Given the absence of the conserved phenylalanine or tryptophan at the CDR3 end, a read error is likely. CDR3 protein: CASVSSQGAYEQYI. The DNA for the CDR3 is TGTGCCAGCGTCTCCAGTCAGGGCGCCTACGAGCAGTACATC. J is TRBJ2-7 and V is TRBV7-9, with TRBD1 as a possible D gene (5 bases). Between the trimmed V and J ends, which lost 8 bases and 2 bases, there was a span of 16 bases. The CDR3 has 14 residues. CDR1 is SEHNR, CDR2 FQNEAQ, per germline (reference sequence).

Only a few counts were recorded for this clonotype. This rearrangement joins TRBV20-1 to TRBJ2-5; 8 bases match TRBD2. This CDR3 contains 15 residues. Trimming cost V 6 bases and J 1 base; bases outside gene matches: 10. CDR1 is DFQATT, CDR2 SNEGSKA, per germline (reference sequence). The CDR3 DNA follows: TGCAGTGCCCCATTCCCGGGGGGGGGCCAAGAGACCCAGTACTTC. This sequence encodes CSAPFPGGGQETQYF.

This clonotype was observed a few times. V is TRBV6-2 or TRBV6-3 and J is TRBJ1-2; D unclear. This CDR3 has 14 amino acids. V lost 5 bases to trimming and J lost 4 bases, with 14 bases between them. The germline CDR1 and CDR2 sequences are MNHEY and SVGEGT. The CDR3 here is CASSLRIDPYGYTF. CDR3 bases: TGTGCCAGCAGTCTCCGAATCGACCCCTATGGCTACACCTTC.

This clonotype has ten or more counts. The rearrangement links TRBV24-1 to TRBJ2-6; D might be TRBD1 (5 bases). The germline V and J ends were trimmed by 5 bases and 0 bases, with 13 bases remaining between them. This CDR3 comprises 17 residues. Germline-derived CDR1 and CDR2 are KGHDR and SFDVKD. CDR3 loop: CATSAQGPTSGANVLTF. In DNA form, the CDR3 reads TGTGCCACCAGTGCCCAGGGTCCTACCTCTGGGGCCAACGTCCTGACTTTC.

This clonotype was observed a handful of times. V gene TRBV7-9 combines with J gene TRBJ2-5, with 9 bases fitting TRBD2. V shed 3 bases, J shed 9 bases, and the junction held 11 bases outside the gene matches. There are 15 residues in the CDR3. Germline V gene sequence: CDR1 SEHNR, CDR2 FQNEAQ (reference sequence). The CDR3 coding sequence is TGTGCCAGCAGCTTCCGAGTAGCGGGGGTCACGGCCCAGTACTTC. This encodes CASSFRVAGVTAQYF.

This clonotype was counted many times. The chain couples TRBV2 to TRBJ1-1; tentative D call: TRBD1 (5 bases). V was pared by 6 bases and J by 5 bases, with 16 bases between. CDR1 and CDR2 from the germline V gene are SNHLY and FYNNEI. The CDR3 runs 14 residues. CDR3 region: CASSPALGGTEAFF. In DNA, the CDR3 is TGTGCCAGCAGCCCCGCCCTGGGGGGGACTGAAGCTTTCTTT.

This clonotype showed up many times. V usage is TRBV5-1 and J usage is TRBJ2-1; the D gene is possibly TRBD1 (6 bases). The length of the CDR3 is 16 residues. Germline V CDR1 and CDR2: SGHRS, YFSETQ. The V gene lost 0 bases and the J gene lost 6 bases, with 16 bases spanning the gap. CDR3 in DNA: TGCGCCAGCAGCTTGGGCAGTAGGGGGAAAAGCAATGAGCAGTTCTTC. This gives the protein CASSLGSRGKSNEQFF.

This sequence joins TRBV12-3 or TRBV12-4 and TRBJ2-1; 14 bases fit TRBD2. This CDR3 region has 15 residues. V lost 5 bases, J lost 8 bases, and 5 bases stayed unmatched. CDR3: CASSVTSGGAHEQFF. The DNA for the CDR3 is TGTGCCAGCAGTGTGACTAGCGGGGGGGCCCATGAGCAGTTCTTC.

The chain employs TRBV21-1 and TRBJ2-1; whether TRBD1, the table's D call, matches the DNA was not checked. TRBV21-1 is deemed a pseudogene. The CDR3 covers 15 residues. In nucleotides, the CDR3 is TGTGCCAGCAGCAACGGGACAGGGGACTACAATGAGCAGTTCTTC. Amino acids: CASSNGTGDYNEQFF.

This clonotype was recorded many times. The genes are TRBV11-2 and TRBJ2-2; 7 positions match TRBD2. Unmatched junction bases numbered 7, after V lost 5 bases and J lost 7 bases. Looked up from germline, CDR1 is SGHAT and CDR2 is FQNNGV. The CDR3 contains 14 residues. CDR3 loop: CASSPRGGGGELFF. CDR3 sequence (DNA): TGTGCCAGCAGCCCCCGCGGGGGAGGCGGGGAGCTGTTTTTT.

The chain joins TRBV7-2 to TRBJ1-5; 7 nucleotides agree with TRBD1. The germline CDR1 and CDR2 sequences are SGHTA and FQGNSA. The V segment lost 1 base and the J segment 3 bases; nucleotides outside the gene matches: 6. This CDR3 has 16 residues. CDR3 loop: CASSLEAGGNNQPQHF. CDR3 DNA: TGTGCCAGCAGCTTAGAGGCAGGGGGAAACAATCAGCCCCAGCATTTT.

This clonotype was recorded many times. This chain links TRBV4-3 with TRBJ1-2; D is unclear. Trimming shortened V by 0 bases and J by 6 bases, and 5 bases separated the two germline ends. The CDR3 length is 12 residues. Looked up from germline, CDR1 is LGHNA and CDR2 is YSLEER. Here the CDR3 DNA reads TGCGCCAGCAGCCAAGAAGGAGATGGCTACACCTTC. The encoded protein is CASSQEGDGYTF.

This clonotype was seen at least ten times. The rearrangement uses TRBV7-8 and TRBJ2-2, with D possibly matching TRBD1 (6 bases). V was pared by 1 base and J by 10 bases, with 13 bases between. Germline V lookup: CDR1 SGHVS, CDR2 FQNEAQ. This CDR3 is 14 amino acids long. CDR3 nucleotide sequence: TGTGCCAGCAGCTTAGAACAGGGATGGGCGGAGCTGTTTTTT. As protein: CASSLEQGWAELFF.

This chain joins TRBV6-5 and TRBJ2-1; a weak D match, TRBD1 (5 bases). V lost 2 bases to trimming and J lost 4 bases, with 9 bases between them. The germline V gene encodes CDR1 MNHEY and CDR2 SVGAGI. This CDR3 region has 14 residues. The CDR3 sequence: CASSYRDRYNEQFF. The CDR3 DNA is TGTGCCAGCAGTTACCGCGACAGATACAATGAGCAGTTCTTC.

This clonotype was found many times. V is TRBV4-3 and J is TRBJ2-1; 7 bases align to TRBD2. The CDR3 has 15 amino acids. The V gene end was trimmed by 1 base and the J gene end by 4 bases; junction bases not matched to a gene: 4. CDR1 is LGHNA and CDR2 is YSLEER in the germline V gene. The CDR3: CASSQARGSYNEQFF. The CDR3 DNA follows: TGCGCCAGCAGCCAAGCACGCGGGAGTTACAATGAGCAGTTCTTC.

V usage is TRBV12-3 or TRBV12-4 and J usage is TRBJ2-1, with 7 bases lining up with TRBD2. The CDR3 is 15 amino acids. Trimming removed 8 bases from V and 6 bases from J; junction bases left unmatched: 13. In DNA, the CDR3 is TGTGCCAGCGTTAAGAGAGGGAGGGCCTCCAATGAGCAGTTCTTC. Amino acids: CASVKRGRASNEQFF.

This clonotype was observed a handful of times. The chain is built from TRBV27 and TRBJ1-5; a possible D gene is TRBD1 (5 bases). The V end lost 5 bases, the J end lost 3 bases, and 11 bases lay between the germline ends. This CDR3 has 14 amino acids. Germline lookup yields CDR1 MNHEY and CDR2 SMNVEV (reference sequence). The chain's CDR3 is CASSHDSYNQPQHF. The CDR3 DNA reads as TGTGCCAGCAGTCACGACAGTTACAATCAGCCCCAGCATTTT.

This sequence joins TRBV6-2 or TRBV6-3 and TRBJ2-5; the match to TRBD1 covers 7 bases. Germline CDR1 and CDR2: MNHEY and SVGEGT. V was clipped by 9 bases and J by 5 bases; unmatched bases: 12. The CDR3 covers 14 residues. CDR3 nucleotides: TGTGCCAGTTCCGGGACAGTCGTTGTGGAGACCCAGTACTTC. The encoded protein is CASSGTVVVETQYF.

In this sample, this clonotype turned up a few times. The genes are TRBV7-6 and TRBJ2-3; the match to TRBD2 covers 9 bases. CDR1 and CDR2 from the germline V gene are SGHVS and FNYEAQ. This CDR3 region has 16 residues. Trimming took 1 base from V and 4 from J; bases not matched to a gene: 6. The CDR3 region has the DNA TGTGCCAGCAGCTTAGGAATGTTAGCGGGGGCAGATACGCAGTATTTT. Its protein is CASSLGMLAGADTQYF.

In this sample, this clonotype turned up many times. The chain is built from TRBV27 and TRBJ1-6, with D tentatively TRBD1 (5 bases). Trimming left V 2 bases short and J 4 bases short, with 15 bases between. The CDR3 contains 17 residues. The germline V gene encodes CDR1 MNHEY and CDR2 SMNVEV (reference sequence). CDR3 DNA sequence: TGTGCCAGCAGTTTAAATAGGGGTCCTAGATATAATTCACCCCTCCACTTT. This codes for CASSLNRGPRYNSPLHF.

This clonotype was recorded at least ten times. The chain uses TRBV10-3 and TRBJ1-5; no clear D. The V end lost 3 bases, the J end lost 7 bases, and 7 bases lay between the germline ends. Germline lookup yields CDR1 ENHRY and CDR2 SYGVKD. This CDR3 is 12 amino acids long. CDR3 loop: CAISDLEQPQHF. For the CDR3, the DNA is TGTGCCATCAGTGATCTTGAGCAGCCCCAGCATTTT.